This note documents a single T cell receptor (beta chain) sequence. The sample belongs to a study of T cell changes during pregnancy in multiple sclerosis. Trimming took off 0 bases at V and 4 bases at J, with 13 bases between the two ends. The CDR3 consists of 16 residues. CDR1 and CDR2 (germline): MNHEY, SVGAGI. Assay used: immunoSEQ multiplex PCR; TCRdb lists only in-frame clones, some missing. The sample carries 70,000 to 90,000 clones, 93% recorded once. The chain couples TRBV6-5 to TRBJ2-1, with TRBD2 as a possible D gene (7 bases). The TCR originated in a female donor in good health, enrolled as a control in a pregnancy study. The sample was peripheral blood, taken in the second trimester of pregnancy. CDR3 DNA: TGTGCCAGCAGTTACTCGGGCGGGGGCCCTTACAATGAGCAGTTCTTC. It yields the protein CASSYSGGGPYNEQFF.